The 9 T cell receptor beta chains presented below share a single source sample, sequenced in a study of early T cells in non-severe SARS-CoV-2 infection. TCRdb independently ran MiXCR on the 5' RACE reads; one entry per CDR3 protein. The sample lists fewer than 50,000 distinct CDR3 sequences, approximately 6% occurring once. Source material: whole blood. These receptors were taken from an adult who was a healthcare worker with PCR-confirmed SARS-CoV-2 infection or an uninfected control (not recorded which).

This clonotype was detected only a few times. This chain links TRBV9 with TRBJ2-7; 8 bases map to TRBD1. The V gene's germline CDR1 is SGDLS and CDR2 YYNGEE. V lost 4 bases to trimming and J lost 0 bases; unmatched junction nucleotides: 6. The CDR3 consists of 15 residues. CDR3 sequence reads: CASSPGQGSSYEQYF. The CDR3, as DNA: TGTGCCAGCAGCCCCGGACAGGGTAGCTCCTACGAGCAGTACTTC.

This clonotype was seen at least ten times. In DNA form, the CDR3 reads TGTGCCAGCAGTGAAGCGCCCAGGGAGATTAATACCTACAATGAGCAGTTCTTC. It is translated as CASSEAPREINTYNEQFF. This chain connects TRBV6-1 to TRBJ2-1; D is possibly TRBD1 or TRBD2 (5 bases each). CDR3 length equals 18 residues. The V gene's germline CDR1 is MNHNS and CDR2 SASEGT. Trimming pared 0 bases from V and 2 bases from J, leaving 17 bases between.

In its sample, this clonotype was seen a few times. The chain employs TRBV4-1 and TRBJ1-2, with D perhaps matching TRBD1 (5 bases). The CDR3 runs 16 residues. Trimming pared 2 bases from V and 6 bases from J, leaving 19 bases between. Germline loops: CDR1 MGHRA, CDR2 YSYEKL. The DNA of the CDR3 is TGCGCCAGCAGCCAAATTTCTGGGACTGCTTTTGATGGCTACACCTTC. This gives the protein CASSQISGTAFDGYTF.

This clonotype was observed a handful of times. This chain joins TRBV30 and TRBJ2-4; D remains ambiguous. This CDR3 region has 12 residues. Germline lookup yields CDR1 GTSNPN and CDR2 SVGIG (reference sequence). The germline V and J ends were trimmed by 3 bases and 5 bases, with 8 bases remaining between them. The CDR3 nucleotides are TGTGCCTGGAGGTCGAAACAAAACATTCAGTACTTC. Translated: CAWRSKQNIQYF.

This clonotype was found a few times. The chain is built from TRBV2 and TRBJ1-6; 9 bases align to TRBD1. CDR1 and CDR2 (germline): SNHLY, FYNNEI. The V segment lost 6 bases and the J segment 3 bases; nucleotides outside the gene matches: 3. The CDR3 spans 15 residues. The CDR3 region is CASRRTGDYNSPLHF. The CDR3 DNA follows: TGTGCCAGCAGACGGACAGGGGACTATAATTCACCCCTCCACTTT.

This clonotype was counted between two and nine times. The V call is TRBV30, the J call TRBJ1-6; the match to TRBD1 covers 8 bases. V gave up 3 bases and J gave up 0 bases; unmatched junction bases: 10. The CDR3 sequence is 18 residues long. The germline V gene has CDR1 GTSNPN and CDR2 SVGIG (reference sequence). The CDR3: CAWSRGTGVSSYNSPLHF. CDR3 coding DNA: TGTGCCTGGAGCCGGGGGACAGGTGTAAGCTCCTATAATTCACCCCTCCACTTT. The full variable domain, with the rest looked up from reference TRBV30 and TRBJ1-6, is SQTIHQWPATLVQPVGSPLSLECTVEGTSNPNLYWYRQAAGRGLQLLFYSVGIGQISSEVPQNLSASRPQDRQFILSSKKLLLSDSGFYLCAWSRGTGVSSYNSPLHFGNGTRLTVT.

The J gene is TRBJ1-2, the V gene TRBV12-3 or TRBV12-4; no definite D call. V was pared by 6 bases and J by 5 bases, with 13 bases between. CDR3 size: 13 residues. The CDR3 sequence: CASRGSGLYGYTF. The CDR3 coding sequence is TGTGCCAGCAGGGGTAGTGGACTATATGGCTACACCTTC.

This clonotype was counted a few times. The chain combines TRBV5-1 with TRBJ2-1, with 8 bases matching TRBD1. CDR3 length: 15 amino acids. The ends lost 2 bases at V and 5 bases at J; junction bases unmatched: 6. Germline V gene data show CDR1 as SGHRS and CDR2 as YFSETQ. The CDR3: CASSLQGVPNNEQFF. CDR3 nucleotide sequence: TGCGCCAGCAGCTTACAGGGGGTTCCAAACAATGAGCAGTTCTTC.

In regard to this clonotype: One junction end does not reproduce the germline sequence, and a read error may be involved. This chain links TRBV28 with TRBJ2-2, with 11 bases identical to TRBD2. Germline CDR1 is MDHEN and CDR2 is SYDVKM. This CDR3 is 16 amino acids long. CDR3 sequence: CASRTGLAANTEELFF. Written as DNA, the CDR3 is TGTGCCAGCAGGACGGGACTAGCGGCAAACACCGAGGAGCTGTTTTTT.